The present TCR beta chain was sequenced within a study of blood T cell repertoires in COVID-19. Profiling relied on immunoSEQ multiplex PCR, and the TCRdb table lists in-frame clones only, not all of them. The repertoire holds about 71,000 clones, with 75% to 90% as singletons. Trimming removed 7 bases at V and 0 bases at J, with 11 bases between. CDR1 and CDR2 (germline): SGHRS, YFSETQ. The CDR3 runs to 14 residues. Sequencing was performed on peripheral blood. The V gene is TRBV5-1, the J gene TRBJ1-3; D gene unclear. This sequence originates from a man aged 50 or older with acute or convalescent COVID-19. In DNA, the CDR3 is TGCGCCAGCCGCCCACTGAGCTCTGGAAACACCATATATTTT. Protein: CASRPLSSGNTIYF.